The next 7 T cell receptor beta chains were all read from a single sample in a study of T cells expressing NK-cell markers. Each CDR3 protein gets one entry in TCRdb, which reprocessed the 5' RACE reads and gives no DNA. Its clone listing holds a few hundred thousand distinct CDR3 sequences. The specimen sequenced was blood T cells: a sorted CD56 or NKG2C T cell subset, CD4+ or CD8+ T cells, or bulk PBMC T cells (not recorded which). The receptor source for this set is a man aged 18 to 69 in good health.

The chain is built from TRBV19 and TRBJ2-1; without DNA, the TCRdb call of TRBD2 cannot be checked. CDR3 length equals 15 residues. Per the germline V gene, CDR1 is LNHDA and CDR2 is SQIVND (reference sequence). The CDR3 loop is CADQGRGGTYNEQFF. Combining the CDR3 with reference TRBV19 and TRBJ2-1 gives the whole variable domain DGGITQSPKYLFRKEGQNVTLSCEQNLNHDAMYWYRQDPGQGLRLIYYSQIVNDFQKGDIAEGYSVSREKKESFPLTVTSAQKNPTAFYLCADQGRGGTYNEQFFGPGTRLTVL.

The V and J genes are TRBV20-1 and TRBJ1-1; absent DNA, TCRdb's TRBD1 call cannot be checked. This CDR3 region has 12 residues. Germline V CDR1 and CDR2: DFQATT, SNEGSKA (reference sequence). The CDR3 sequence is CSVKTGGTEAFF.

Here the CDR3 reads CASRETGDDYGYTF. This rearrangement joins TRBV5-1 to TRBJ1-2; the D call of TRBD1 rests on TCRdb alone, since no DNA is present to check it. The germline gives CDR1 SGHRS, CDR2 YFSETQ. CDR3 length: 14 residues.

V and J are TRBV3-1 and TRBJ1-2. The V gene's germline CDR1 is LGHDT and CDR2 YNNKEL (reference sequence). This CDR3 is 15 amino acids long. CDR3 residues: CASSQPHGLNYGYTF.

The CDR3 region is CATSRDRNTDTQYF. The V gene is TRBV15, the J gene TRBJ2-3; TCRdb's assignment of TRBD1 cannot be checked, as there is no DNA. The CDR3 is 14 amino acids. Per germline, CDR1 LNHNV and CDR2 YYDKDF (reference sequence).

The J gene is TRBJ2-5, the V gene TRBV6-1; TCRdb outputs TRBD1, but without DNA this stays unchecked. In germline, CDR1 is MNHNS, CDR2 SASEGT. The CDR3 runs to 14 residues. The CDR3 region is CASNTGDLSRAQYF.

The chain couples TRBV10-3 to TRBJ2-5. The germline V gene encodes CDR1 ENHRY and CDR2 SYGVKD. The CDR3 has 15 residues. The CDR3 protein is CAISLSRGNQETQYF.